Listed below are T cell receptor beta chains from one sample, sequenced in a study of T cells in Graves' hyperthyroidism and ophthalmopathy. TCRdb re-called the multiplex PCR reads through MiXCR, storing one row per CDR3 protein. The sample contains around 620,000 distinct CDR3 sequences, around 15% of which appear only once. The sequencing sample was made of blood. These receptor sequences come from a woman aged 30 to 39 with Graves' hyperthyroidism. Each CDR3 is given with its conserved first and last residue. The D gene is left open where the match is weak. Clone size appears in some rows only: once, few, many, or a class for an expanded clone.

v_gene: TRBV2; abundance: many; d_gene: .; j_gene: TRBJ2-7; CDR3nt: TGTGCCTCCTTCCACACCGGGGACCCAGACTACGAGCAGTACTTC; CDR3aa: CASFHTGDPDYEQYF
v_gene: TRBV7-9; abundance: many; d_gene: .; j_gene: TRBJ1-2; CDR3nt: TGTGCCAGCAGCCCAGACTATGGCTACACCTTC; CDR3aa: CASSPDYGYTF
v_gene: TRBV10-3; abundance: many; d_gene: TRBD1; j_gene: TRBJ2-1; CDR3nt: TGTGCCACCGGACAGGGGGCGTCCAATGAGCAGTTCTTC; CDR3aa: CATGQGASNEQFF
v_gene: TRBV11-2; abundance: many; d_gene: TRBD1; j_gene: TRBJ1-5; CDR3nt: TGTGCCAGCAGCTTAGGACAGGGTTTCGGTCAGCCCCAGCATTTT; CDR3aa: CASSLGQGFGQPQHF
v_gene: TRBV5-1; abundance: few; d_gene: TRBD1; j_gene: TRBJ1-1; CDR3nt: TGCGCCAGCAGCCCGAGACAGGGAAGGGGGACTGAAGCTTTCTTT; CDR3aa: CASSPRQGRGTEAFF
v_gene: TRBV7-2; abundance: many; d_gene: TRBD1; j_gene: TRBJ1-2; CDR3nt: TGTGCCAGCAGCTCCGTCGGGACAGTAGGCTATGGCTACACCTTC; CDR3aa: CASSSVGTVGYGYTF
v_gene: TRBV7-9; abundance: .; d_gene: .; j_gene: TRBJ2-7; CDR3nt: TGTGCCAGCAGCTTAAAGGGACAAGGTCTCAACGAGCAGTACTTC; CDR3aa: CASSLKGQGLNEQYF
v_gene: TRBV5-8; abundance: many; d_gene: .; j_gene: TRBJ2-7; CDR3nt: TGTGCCAGCAGCTTGGAATCGGTCGGAGTCTACGAGCAGTACTTC; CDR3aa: CASSLESVGVYEQYF
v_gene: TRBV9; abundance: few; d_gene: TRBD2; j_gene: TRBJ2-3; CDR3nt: TGCGCCAGCAGCCAAATGGCGGGAGGGCTGGTAGATACGCAGTATTTT; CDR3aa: CASSQMAGGLVDTQYF
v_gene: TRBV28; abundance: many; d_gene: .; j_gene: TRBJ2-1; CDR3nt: TGTGCCAGCAGTTTAAGTATAGAGCAGTTCTTC; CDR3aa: CASSLSIEQFF
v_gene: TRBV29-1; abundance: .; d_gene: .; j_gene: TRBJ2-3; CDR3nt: TGCAGCGCCCCGGAGGGTACAGATACGCAGTATTTT; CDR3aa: CSAPEGTDTQYF
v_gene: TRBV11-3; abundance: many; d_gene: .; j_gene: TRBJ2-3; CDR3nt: TGTGCCAGCAGCCCCCGAGGCACAGATACGCAGTATTTT; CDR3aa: CASSPRGTDTQYF
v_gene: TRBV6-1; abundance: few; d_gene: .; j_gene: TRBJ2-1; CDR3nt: TGTGCCAGCAGTGAAGTTTCAGGGCTGTACTACAATGAGCAGTTCTTC; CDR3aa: CASSEVSGLYYNEQFF
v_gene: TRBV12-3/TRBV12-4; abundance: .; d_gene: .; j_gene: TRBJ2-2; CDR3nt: TGTGCCAGCAAGATCGCAGGGATTGTCACCGGGGAGCTGTTTTTT; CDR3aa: CASKIAGIVTGELFF
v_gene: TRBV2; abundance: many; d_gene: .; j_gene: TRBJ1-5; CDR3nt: TGTGCCAGCAGTGGGTGGGGGGATCAGCCCCAGCATTTT; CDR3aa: CASSGWGDQPQHF
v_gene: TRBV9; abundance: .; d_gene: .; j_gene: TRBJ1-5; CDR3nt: TGTGCCAGCAGCGCTGGGGACACCACGCAGCCCCAGCATTTT; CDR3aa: CASSAGDTTQPQHF
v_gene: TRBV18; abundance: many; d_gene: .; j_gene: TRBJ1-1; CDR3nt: TGTGCCAGCTCACAGGAAAACACTGAAGCTTTCTTT; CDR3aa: CASSQENTEAFF
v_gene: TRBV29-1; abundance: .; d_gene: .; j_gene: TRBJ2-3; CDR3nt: TGCAGCGTTGATGAGTCCACAGATACGCAGTATTTT; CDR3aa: CSVDESTDTQYF
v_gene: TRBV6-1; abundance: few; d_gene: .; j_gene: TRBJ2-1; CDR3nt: TGTGCCAGCAGCTCCCTAGACCTTAACAATGAGCAGTTCTTC; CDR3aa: CASSSLDLNNEQFF
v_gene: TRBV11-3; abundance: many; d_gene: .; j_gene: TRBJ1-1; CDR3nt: TGTGCCAGCAGTTCGAGGGATAACACTGAAGCTTTCTTT; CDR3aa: CASSSRDNTEAFF
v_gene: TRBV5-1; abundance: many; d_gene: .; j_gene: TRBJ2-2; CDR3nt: TGCGCCAGCAGCTGGGCGAGTTCCACCGGGGAGCTGTTTTTT; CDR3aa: CASSWASSTGELFF
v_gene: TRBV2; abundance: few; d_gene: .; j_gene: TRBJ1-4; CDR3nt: TGTGCCAGTGGGACGGCTACCCGGGGAGAAAAACTGTTTTTT; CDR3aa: CASGTATRGEKLFF